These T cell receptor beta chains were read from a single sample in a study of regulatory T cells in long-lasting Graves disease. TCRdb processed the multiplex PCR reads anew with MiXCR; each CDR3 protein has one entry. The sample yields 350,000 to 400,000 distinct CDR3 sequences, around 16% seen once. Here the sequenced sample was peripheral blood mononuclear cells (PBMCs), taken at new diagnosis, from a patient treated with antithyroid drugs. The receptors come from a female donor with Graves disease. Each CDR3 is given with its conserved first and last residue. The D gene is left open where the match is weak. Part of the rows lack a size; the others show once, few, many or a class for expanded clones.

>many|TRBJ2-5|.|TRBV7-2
CASRITGSQETQYF
TGTGCCAGCCGGATAACCGGGTCACAAGAGACCCAGTACTTC
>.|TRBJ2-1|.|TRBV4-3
CASSQELGSSAEQFF
TGCGCCAGCAGCCAGGAATTGGGTAGCTCGGCCGAGCAGTTCTTC
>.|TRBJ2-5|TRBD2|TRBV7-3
CASSSWGGLAGVLETQYF
TGTGCCAGCAGCTCCTGGGGGGGTCTAGCGGGAGTCTTGGAGACCCAGTACTTC
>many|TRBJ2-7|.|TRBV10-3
CAISDPDEQYF
TGTGCCATCAGTGACCCCGACGAGCAGTACTTC
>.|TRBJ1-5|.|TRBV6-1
CASRDSGQPQHF
TGTGCCAGCAGGGACAGCGGGCAGCCCCAGCATTTT
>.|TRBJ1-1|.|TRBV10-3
CAISGEENTEAFF
TGTGCCATCAGTGGGGAGGAGAACACTGAAGCTTTCTTT
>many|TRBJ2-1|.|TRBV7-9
CASRVGNEQFF
TGTGCCAGCCGGGTGGGGAATGAGCAGTTCTTC
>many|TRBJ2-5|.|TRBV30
CAWSEGTQETQYF
TGTGCCTGGAGTGAGGGTACCCAAGAGACCCAGTACTTC
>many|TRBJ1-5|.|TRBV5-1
CASSLEAGLQPQHF
TGCGCCAGCAGCTTGGAGGCAGGGCTTCAGCCCCAGCATTTT
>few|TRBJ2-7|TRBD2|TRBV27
CASSPPTSGYNEQYF
TGTGCCAGCAGTCCCCCAACTAGCGGATACAATGAGCAGTACTTC
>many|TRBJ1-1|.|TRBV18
CASSPPINTEAFF
TGTGCCAGCTCACCACCAATTAACACTGAAGCTTTCTTT
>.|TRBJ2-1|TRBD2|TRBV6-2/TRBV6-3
CASTTWGYLGGRAWSDNEQFF
TGTGCCAGCACCACCTGGGGGTATCTGGGCGGGAGGGCCTGGTCGGACAATGAGCAGTTCTTC
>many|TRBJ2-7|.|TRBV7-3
CASSLRLPYEQYF
TGTGCCAGCAGCTTAAGATTACCCTACGAGCAGTACTTC
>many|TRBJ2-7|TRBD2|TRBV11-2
CASSLATAGGYEQYF
TGTGCCAGCAGCTTAGCCACCGCGGGGGGCTACGAGCAGTACTTC
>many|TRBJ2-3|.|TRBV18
CASSPVRPVDTQYF
TGTGCCAGCTCCCCTGTGCGTCCAGTGGATACGCAGTATTTT
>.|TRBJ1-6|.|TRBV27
CASSLRLGSPLHF
TGTGCCAGCAGTTTAAGATTAGGTTCACCCCTCCACTTT
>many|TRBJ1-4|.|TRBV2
CASFNEKLFF
TGTGCCAGTTTCAATGAAAAACTGTTTTTT
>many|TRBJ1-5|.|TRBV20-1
CSARSRDNQPQHF
TGCAGTGCTAGATCGCGGGACAATCAGCCCCAGCATTTT
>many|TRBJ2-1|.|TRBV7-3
CASGVSGDGWEEQFF
TGTGCCAGCGGTGTGAGCGGCGACGGATGGGAAGAGCAGTTCTTC
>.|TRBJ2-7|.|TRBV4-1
CASSQGMRRGNSYEQYF
TGCGCCAGCAGCCAAGGCATGAGGAGGGGGAACTCCTACGAGCAGTACTTC
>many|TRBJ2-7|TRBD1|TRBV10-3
CANRPGQGSYEQYF
TGTGCCAACCGTCCGGGACAGGGGTCCTACGAGCAGTACTTC
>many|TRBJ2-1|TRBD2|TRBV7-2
CASSLAGTSRDEQFF
TGTGCCAGCAGCTTAGCCGGGACTAGCAGGGATGAGCAGTTCTTC
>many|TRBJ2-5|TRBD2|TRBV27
CASSFRGALNPGTSVGKTQYF
TGTGCCAGCAGTTTCCGCGGCGCACTCAACCCCGGGACTAGCGTTGGGAAGACCCAGTACTTC
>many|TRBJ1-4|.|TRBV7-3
CASSAFPLTATNEKLFF
TGTGCCAGCAGCGCATTCCCCCTGACGGCAACTAATGAAAAACTGTTTTTT
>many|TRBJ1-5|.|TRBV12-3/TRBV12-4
CASTQQGSNQPQHF
TGTGCCAGCACTCAGCAGGGGAGCAATCAGCCCCAGCATTTT
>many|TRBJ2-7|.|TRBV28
CASAPGGPSSYEQYF
TGTGCCAGCGCGCCGGGGGGCCCAAGCTCCTACGAGCAGTACTTC
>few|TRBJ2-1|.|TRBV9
CASSGGIGTGNEQFF
TGTGCCAGCAGCGGGGGGATTGGAACCGGCAATGAGCAGTTCTTC
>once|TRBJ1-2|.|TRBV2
CASSVGQTSNYGYTF
TGTGCCAGCAGCGTTGGACAGACATCTAACTATGGCTACACCTTC
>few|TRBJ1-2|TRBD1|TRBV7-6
CASSLGTGGSDYGYTF
TGTGCCAGCAGCTTAGGAACAGGGGGTTCCGACTATGGCTACACCTTC
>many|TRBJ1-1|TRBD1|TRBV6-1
CASHAGDRGQGFTEAFF
TGTGCCAGCCACGCCGGGGACAGGGGCCAGGGCTTCACTGAAGCTTTCTTT
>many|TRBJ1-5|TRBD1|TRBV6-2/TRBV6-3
CASKTGYNQPQHF
TGTGCCAGCAAGACAGGGTACAATCAGCCCCAGCATTTT
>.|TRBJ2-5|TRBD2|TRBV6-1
CASRTTSTLETQYF
TGTGCCAGCAGGACGACTAGCACATTGGAGACCCAGTACTTC
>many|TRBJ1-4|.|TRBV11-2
CASSSGEKLFF
TGTGCCAGCAGCTCTGGTGAAAAACTGTTTTTT
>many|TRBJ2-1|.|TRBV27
CASTPGPLRVSSYNEQFF
TGTGCCAGCACCCCGGGCCCGTTGCGGGTGAGCTCCTACAATGAGCAGTTCTTC
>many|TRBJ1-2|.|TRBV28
CASSPLDRNYGYTF
TGTGCCAGCAGTCCCCTCGACAGGAACTATGGCTACACCTTC
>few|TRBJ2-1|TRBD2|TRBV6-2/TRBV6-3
CASTTSDLTFRF
TGTGCCAGCACGACTAGCGACCTCACATTTCGCTTC